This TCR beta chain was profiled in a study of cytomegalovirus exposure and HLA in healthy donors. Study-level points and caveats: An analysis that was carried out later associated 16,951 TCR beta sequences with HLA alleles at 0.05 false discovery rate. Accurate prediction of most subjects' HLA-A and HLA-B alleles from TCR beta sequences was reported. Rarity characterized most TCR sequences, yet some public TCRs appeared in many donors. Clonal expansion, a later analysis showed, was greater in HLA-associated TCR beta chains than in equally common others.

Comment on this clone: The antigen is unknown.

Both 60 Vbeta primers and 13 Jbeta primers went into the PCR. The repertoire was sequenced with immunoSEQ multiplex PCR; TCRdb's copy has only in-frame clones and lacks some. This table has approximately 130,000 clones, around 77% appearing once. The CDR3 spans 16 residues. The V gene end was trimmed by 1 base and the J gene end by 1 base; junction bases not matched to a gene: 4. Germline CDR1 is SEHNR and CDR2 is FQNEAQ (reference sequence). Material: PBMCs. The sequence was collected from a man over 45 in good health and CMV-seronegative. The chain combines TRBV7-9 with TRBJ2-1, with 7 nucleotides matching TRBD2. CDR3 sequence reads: CASSLGLADSYNEQFF. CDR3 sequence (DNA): TGTGCCAGCAGCTTAGGGCTAGCGGATTCCTACAATGAGCAGTTCTTC.